A selection of T cell receptor beta chains follows, all from one sample in a study of blood T cell repertoires in COVID-19. Assay: immunoSEQ multiplex PCR; the TCRdb copy retains only in-frame clones and omits some. The data contain some 83,000 clones, approximately 90% of them singletons. Input material: peripheral blood. These receptors were collected from a woman older than 75 with active or convalescent COVID-19. The CDR3 runs from the conserved cysteine through the conserved F or W. A D gene is named only where the DNA matches it firmly. Where a row states a size, it is once, few, many or the class of an expanded clone; other rows omit it.

CDR3aa	CDR3nt	j_gene	d_gene	v_gene	abundance
CASSKDWAGTSVTYEQYF	TGTGCCAGCAGCAAAGATTGGGCCGGGACTAGCGTTACCTACGAGCAGTACTTC	TRBJ2-7	NA	TRBV21-1	NA
CASSPLRGPWTEAFF	TGTGCCAGCAGTCCCCTCAGGGGCCCATGGACTGAAGCTTTCTTT	TRBJ1-1	NA	TRBV6-2/TRBV6-3	NA
CASSYSVGGEAFF	TGTGCCAGCAGTTACTCGGTAGGAGGTGAAGCTTTCTTT	TRBJ1-1	NA	TRBV6-6	NA
CASRRGQGSPLEQFF	TGTGCCAGCAGAAGGGGACAAGGGAGTCCCCTCGAGCAGTTCTTC	TRBJ2-1	NA	TRBV28	NA
CASSYRQANYGYTF	TGTGCCAGCAGTTACCGACAGGCAAACTATGGCTACACCTTC	TRBJ1-2	NA	TRBV6-5	NA
CASSLLAEVLEEQFF	TGTGCCAGCAGTCTCCTAGCGGAGGTCCTTGAAGAGCAGTTCTTC	TRBJ2-1	TRBD2	TRBV6-4	few
CASSLALGAGYNEQFF	TGTGCCAGCAGCTTGGCCTTAGGGGCTGGGTACAATGAGCAGTTCTTC	TRBJ2-1	NA	TRBV5-4	NA
CASSSPPVGAGRLREQFF	TGTGCCAGTAGTAGCCCCCCGGTAGGCGCGGGACGACTCAGGGAGCAGTTCTTC	TRBJ2-1	NA	TRBV19	NA
CASSYLGGSNQPQHF	TGTGCCAGCAGTTATCTGGGGGGGAGCAATCAGCCCCAGCATTTT	TRBJ1-5	NA	TRBV5-6	once
CATSDPGGLYGYTF	TGTGCCACCAGTGATCCGGGGGGCCTCTATGGCTACACCTTC	TRBJ1-2	NA	TRBV24-1	NA
CASSLATTGGHYGYTF	TGTGCCAGCAGTTTAGCCACGACAGGGGGGCACTATGGCTACACCTTC	TRBJ1-2	TRBD1	TRBV28	NA
CSASQGAQPQHF	TGCAGTGCTAGTCAGGGGGCTCAGCCCCAGCATTTT	TRBJ1-5	TRBD1	TRBV20-1	NA
CASSDPHGPGQPYSNQPQHF	TGTGCCAGCAGTGACCCCCACGGGCCAGGGCAACCTTATAGCAATCAGCCCCAGCATTTT	TRBJ1-5	NA	TRBV6-1	NA
CASRGQVQETQYF	TGTGCCAGCCGGGGACAGGTCCAAGAGACCCAGTACTTC	TRBJ2-5	TRBD1	TRBV2	NA
CAMADREGYEQYF	TGTGCCATGGCGGACAGGGAGGGCTACGAGCAGTACTTC	TRBJ2-7	NA	TRBV10-3	NA
CASSLAIGGQYF	TGTGCCAGCAGCTTGGCTATCGGGGGACAGTACTTC	TRBJ2-7	NA	TRBV5-5	NA
CATSPLPQGKNIQYF	TGTGCCACCAGCCCCCTCCCACAGGGGAAAAACATTCAGTACTTC	TRBJ2-4	TRBD1	TRBV15	NA
CASSFGLAVTDTQYF	TGTGCCAGCAGTTTCGGACTAGCGGTCACAGATACGCAGTATTTT	TRBJ2-3	TRBD2	TRBV27	NA
CASSFGGGGADTQYF	TGTGCCAGCAGCTTCGGAGGGGGGGGCGCAGATACGCAGTATTTT	TRBJ2-3	NA	TRBV5-6	NA
CASSVGREGTDTQYF	TGTGCCAGCAGCGTAGGGCGGGAGGGCACAGATACGCAGTATTTT	TRBJ2-3	TRBD2	TRBV9	NA
CASSSPSTGDYGYTF	TGTGCCAGCAGTTCCCCCTCGACAGGAGACTATGGCTACACCTTC	TRBJ1-2	NA	TRBV6-5	NA
CASSLAGARDNEQFF	TGTGCCAGCAGTTTGGCAGGGGCGCGTGACAATGAGCAGTTCTTC	TRBJ2-1	NA	TRBV28	NA
CASSIGSLTGEQYF	TGTGCCAGTAGTATAGGATCCCTCACAGGGGAGCAGTACTTC	TRBJ2-7	NA	TRBV19	NA
CAWSVQGYQPQHF	TGTGCCTGGAGTGTACAGGGATATCAGCCCCAGCATTTT	TRBJ1-5	NA	TRBV30	NA
CASSPPTSRGNEKLFF	TGTGCCAGCAGCCCGCCCACTTCCCGGGGGAATGAAAAACTGTTTTTT	TRBJ1-4	NA	TRBV9	NA
CASSLDLRSPLHF	TGTGCCAGCAGCTTAGATCTGCGTTCACCCCTCCACTTT	TRBJ1-6	NA	TRBV7-2	NA
CASHEHRDRAPMNTEAFF	TGTGCCAGCCATGAACACCGGGACAGGGCACCCATGAACACTGAAGCTTTCTTT	TRBJ1-1	NA	TRBV21-1	NA
CASSLDWNEQFF	TGCGCCAGCAGCTTGGACTGGAATGAGCAGTTCTTC	TRBJ2-1	NA	TRBV5-1	NA
CAWRQTGAPGELFF	TGTGCCTGGAGGCAAACAGGAGCCCCCGGGGAGCTGTTTTTT	TRBJ2-2	NA	TRBV30	NA
CASSLGGAVNEQFF	TGTGCCAGCAGCTTAGGGGGCGCCGTCAATGAGCAGTTCTTC	TRBJ2-1	NA	TRBV7-2	NA
CATAQYTYGYTF	TGTGCCACCGCTCAATACACCTATGGCTACACCTTC	TRBJ1-2	NA	TRBV6-5	NA
CASSYGLPRVPDTQYF	TGTGCCAGCAGTTACGGACTACCCAGAGTCCCAGATACGCAGTATTTT	TRBJ2-3	NA	TRBV6-2/TRBV6-3	NA
CSGTDRANEKLFF	TGCAGCGGGACGGACAGAGCGAATGAAAAACTGTTTTTT	TRBJ1-4	NA	TRBV29-1	NA
CSGGTGGPDTQYF	TGCAGCGGAGGGACAGGGGGCCCAGATACGCAGTATTTT	TRBJ2-3	TRBD1	TRBV29-1	NA
CASSHTTTGRTYGYTF	TGTGCCAGCAGCCACACTACGACAGGGAGAACTTATGGCTACACCTTC	TRBJ1-2	TRBD1	TRBV3-1/TRBV3-2	once
CASSPLRTGSHEQYF	TGTGCCAGCTCACCCCTCAGGACAGGTAGCCACGAGCAGTACTTC	TRBJ2-7	TRBD1	TRBV18	NA
CASSLGVQGGTEAFF	TGCGCCAGCAGCTTGGGAGTACAGGGGGGGACTGAAGCTTTCTTT	TRBJ1-1	TRBD1	TRBV5-1	few
CASSYSSWEDGYTF	TGTGCCAGCAGTTACTCGAGTTGGGAGGACGGCTACACCTTC	TRBJ1-2	NA	TRBV6-5	NA
CASSQALSGGNANYGYTF	TGCGCCAGCAGCCAAGCTCTATCGGGGGGCAACGCTAACTATGGCTACACCTTC	TRBJ1-2	NA	TRBV4-3	NA
CASKGTGGGYGYTF	TGTGCCAGCAAAGGGACAGGGGGCGGCTATGGCTACACCTTC	TRBJ1-2	TRBD1	TRBV6-5	NA
CASSIRGTRGDTQYF	TGTGCCAGTAGTATTAGAGGGACTCGAGGAGATACGCAGTATTTT	TRBJ2-3	NA	TRBV19	NA
CASSQDGGSTDTQYF	TGTGCCAGCAGCCAAGATGGCGGTAGCACAGATACGCAGTATTTT	TRBJ2-3	NA	TRBV4-2	once
CASSPLTGNYEQYF	TGTGCCAGCTCACCACTAACAGGGAACTACGAGCAGTACTTC	TRBJ2-7	NA	TRBV18	NA
CASSLTPWDRGHEQYF	TGTGCCAGCAGTTTAACCCCCTGGGACAGGGGTCACGAGCAGTACTTC	TRBJ2-7	TRBD1	TRBV28	NA
CASSQGRSYTF	TGCGCCAGCAGCCAAGGGAGGAGCTACACCTTC	TRBJ1-2	NA	TRBV4-3	many
CASSLSYTEAFF	TGTGCCAGCAGCTTATCGTACACTGAAGCTTTCTTT	TRBJ1-1	NA	TRBV11-1	NA
CASSLGVRGLYYGYTF	TGTGCCAGCAGCCTCGGGGTCAGGGGGCTTTACTATGGCTACACCTTC	TRBJ1-2	TRBD1	TRBV28	NA